This T cell receptor beta chain was sequenced for a study of radiation and T cells in renal cell carcinoma. Across the study: Nephrectomy followed 15 Gy stereotactic body radiation by 4 weeks. Study results and limitations: Pretreatment tumor biopsies were lacking, so baseline clonotypes are unknown. In blood, top tumor clones expanded by 2 weeks, shrinking by 4.

Method: immunoSEQ multiplex PCR; TCRdb's copy keeps in-frame clones and lacks some. This sample has tens of thousands of clones, with roughly 85% found just once. This sample's time point: blood 2 weeks post-SBRT. As to treatment: 15 Gy SBRT to primary tumor, nephrectomy 4 weeks later. The patient's renal cell carcinoma had clear cell pathology. Germline V gene data show CDR1 as SGHRS and CDR2 as YFSETQ. The CDR3 consists of 15 residues. Trimming shortened V by 6 bases and J by 3 bases, and 15 bases separated the two germline ends. Comment on this clone: No antigen is known for it.

The source was blood, collected from a patient whose treatment included radiotherapy and nephrectomy. The gene calls are TRBV5-1 and TRBJ1-4; a possible D gene is TRBD1 (6 bases). This receptor was identified in a woman between 50 and 59 years old with renal cell carcinoma. The CDR3 nucleotides read TGCGCCAGCACGGACAGCGGACGGGCTAATGAAAAACTGTTTTTT. It is translated as CASTDSGRANEKLFF. Using reference TRBV5-1 and TRBJ1-4 for the parts outside the CDR3, the full variable domain is KAGVTQTPRYLIKTRGQQVTLSCSPISGHRSVSWYQQTPGQGLQFLFEYFSETQRNKGNFPGRFSGRQFSNSRSEMNVSTLELGDSALYLCASTDSGRANEKLFFGSGTQLSVL.